Presented here are 17 T cell receptor beta chains from one specimen sequenced in a study of blood T cell repertoires in COVID-19. Sequencing used immunoSEQ multiplex PCR; TCRdb keeps in-frame clones, though not all of them. Altogether approximately 15,000 clones are present, under 95% being singletons, with the ten largest covering about 4.5%. Source material: peripheral blood. These receptor sequences come from a man in his sixties with active COVID-19.

This chain links TRBV6-5 with TRBJ1-1; D uncertain. The CDR3 consists of 13 residues. V was clipped by 8 bases and J by 1 base, with 11 bases between them. The germline CDR1 and CDR2 sequences are MNHEY and SVGAGI. The CDR3 spells CASQNGRNTEAFF. CDR3 nucleotide sequence: TGTGCCAGCCAGAATGGGAGGAACACTGAAGCTTTCTTT.

This clone was counted only a few times. The chain couples TRBV29-1 to TRBJ2-5, with a possible D match to TRBD2 (5 bases). Looked up from germline, CDR1 is SQVTM and CDR2 is ANQGSEA. The CDR3 is made up of 15 amino acids. V gave up 7 bases and J gave up 0 bases, with 18 bases separating them. The CDR3: CSAEGDVSDQETQYF. CDR3 coding DNA: TGCAGCGCCGAAGGAGATGTTAGCGACCAAGAGACCCAGTACTTC.

This chain joins TRBV21-1 and TRBJ1-1; the table's D call of TRBD1 was not tested on the DNA. TRBV21-1 is described as a pseudogene. There are 17 residues in the CDR3. The CDR3 spells CASSPPGGSASDAEAFF. The CDR3 DNA follows: TGTGCCAGCAGCCCCCCAGGGGGAAGCGCATCGGACGCTGAAGCTTTCTTT.

The genes are TRBV5-4 and TRBJ1-4; D gene ambiguous. Deletions cut 1 base from V and 5 bases from J, with 12 bases between. Per germline, CDR1 SGHNT and CDR2 YYREEE (reference sequence). This CDR3 is built from 15 residues. The CDR3 loop reads CASSLPSRLNEKLFF. CDR3 DNA: TGTGCCAGCAGCTTGCCTTCCCGCCTAAATGAAAAACTGTTTTTT.

The V and J genes are TRBV2 and TRBJ1-6; a possible D gene is TRBD1 (5 bases). This CDR3 comprises 15 residues. The V and J ends lost 6 bases and 6 bases respectively, with 15 bases between them. Germline lookup yields CDR1 SNHLY and CDR2 FYNNEI. Here the CDR3 reads CASRAQTAFNSPLHF. Here the CDR3 DNA reads TGTGCCAGCAGAGCCCAGACAGCATTTAATTCACCCCTCCACTTT.

The chain uses TRBV7-9 and TRBJ2-1; the D is unclear. CDR1 SEHNR and CDR2 FQNEAQ come from the germline V gene (reference sequence). V was pared by 0 bases and J by 8 bases, with 5 bases between. The CDR3 totals 12 residues. CDR3 in DNA: TGTGCCAGCAGCTTAGCGGGCCATGAGCAGTTCTTC. It codes for CASSLAGHEQFF.

J is TRBJ1-5 and V is TRBV19; no reliable D call. CDR3 size: 13 residues. Germline V gene sequence: CDR1 LNHDA, CDR2 SQIVND (reference sequence). The V and J ends lost 3 bases and 9 bases respectively, with 12 bases between them. In DNA form, the CDR3 reads TGTGCCAGTAGTATGACGGCGGAGTGGCCCCAGCATTTT. Encoded protein: CASSMTAEWPQHF.

The gene calls are TRBV6-6 and TRBJ1-5; weak D call: TRBD1 (5 bases). With 6 bases removed from V and 6 bases from J, the gap between germline ends came to 12 bases. This CDR3 has 13 residues. CDR1 is MNHNY and CDR2 is SVGAGI in the germline V gene (reference sequence). The CDR3 region has the DNA TGTGCCAGCAGGGAGGGGCGCGGTCAGCCCCAGCATTTT. Translation: CASREGRGQPQHF.

The chain uses TRBV2 and TRBJ2-2, with D perhaps matching TRBD2 (5 bases). The germline V gene encodes CDR1 SNHLY and CDR2 FYNNEI. The V and J ends lost 8 bases and 0 bases respectively, with 10 bases between them. This CDR3 region has 14 residues. This CDR3 is CASLEGPNTGELFF. DNA for the CDR3: TGTGCCAGCCTCGAGGGCCCGAACACCGGGGAGCTGTTTTTT.

Concerning this clone: The sample contains more than one DNA sequence encoding this CDR3. This chain uses TRBV5-6 with TRBJ2-5; the D is unclear. The length of the CDR3 is 13 residues. Germline V gene sequence: CDR1 SGHDT, CDR2 YYEEEE. Trimming cost V 1 base and J 0 bases, with 4 bases left between them. The CDR3 loop reads CASSLRYQETQYF. In nucleotides, the CDR3 is TGTGCCAGCAGCTTGCGGTACCAAGAGACCCAGTACTTC.

The V call is TRBV29-1, the J call TRBJ1-2, with a possible D match to TRBD1 (6 bases). Trimming took off 6 bases at V and 4 bases at J, with 12 bases between the two ends. From germline, CDR1 is SQVTM and CDR2 ANQGSEA. This CDR3 has 12 amino acids. CDR3: CSVVSDSYGYTF. CDR3 coding DNA: TGCAGCGTCGTGTCGGACAGCTATGGCTACACCTTC.

The chain recombines TRBV27 with TRBJ2-3; no firm D call. Trimming cost V 4 bases and J 5 bases, with 19 bases left between them. The CDR3 spans 16 residues. Germline assignment: CDR1 MNHEY and CDR2 SMNVEV (reference sequence). As DNA, the CDR3 is TGTGCCAGCAGTTCCCTACAGTTCTCTTTAGTAGATACGCAGTATTTT. Encoded protein: CASSSLQFSLVDTQYF.

This chain's CDR3 is CASSSPIQTNSGNTIYF. In DNA form, the CDR3 reads TGTGCCAGCAGCTCCCCTATTCAGACAAACTCTGGAAACACCATATATTTT. This chain links TRBV5-6 with TRBJ1-3; D uncertain. The CDR3 sequence is 17 residues long. V shed 3 bases and J shed 0 bases, with 16 bases lying between them. From germline, CDR1 is SGHDT and CDR2 YYEEEE.

V is TRBV5-4 and J is TRBJ2-3, with TRBD2 matching over 11 bases. The ends lost 4 bases at V and 2 bases at J; junction bases unmatched: 6. The germline CDR1 and CDR2 sequences are SGHNT and YYREEE (reference sequence). This CDR3 comprises 16 residues. The CDR3 DNA follows: TGTGCCAGCAGCCCACTAGCGGGGGCTACCACAGATACGCAGTATTTT. It encodes CASSPLAGATTDTQYF.

This chain uses TRBV5-1 with TRBJ1-4; 11 positions agree with TRBD1. The V gene's germline CDR1 is SGHRS and CDR2 YFSETQ. This CDR3 spans 17 amino acids. J gave up 0 bases and V 5 bases, and 6 bases lay outside the gene matches. The CDR3 bases are TGCGCCAGCAGTCAGGACAGGGGGCATACAACTAATGAAAAACTGTTTTTT. Protein sequence: CASSQDRGHTTNEKLFF.

The genes are TRBV2 and TRBJ2-3, with D possibly TRBD1 on 6 matching bases. There are 15 residues in the CDR3. V lost 2 bases and J 3 bases, leaving 12 bases between the germline ends. Germline values: CDR1 SNHLY, CDR2 FYNNEI. The CDR3 DNA reads as TGTGCCAGCAGTGAAACAGGGACAAAAACAGATACGCAGTATTTT. Translated, it gives CASSETGTKTDTQYF.

The rearrangement joins TRBV3-1 (or the pseudogene TRBV3-2) to TRBJ2-2; D might be TRBD1 (6 bases). Trimming took off 7 bases at V and 4 bases at J, with 16 bases between the two ends. Germline CDR1 LGHDT, CDR2 YNNKEL (reference sequence). The CDR3 totals 15 residues. The CDR3 DNA reads TGTGCCAGCAACGGACAGAGAGGGGTCACCGGGGAGCTGTTTTTT. Its translation: CASNGQRGVTGELFF.